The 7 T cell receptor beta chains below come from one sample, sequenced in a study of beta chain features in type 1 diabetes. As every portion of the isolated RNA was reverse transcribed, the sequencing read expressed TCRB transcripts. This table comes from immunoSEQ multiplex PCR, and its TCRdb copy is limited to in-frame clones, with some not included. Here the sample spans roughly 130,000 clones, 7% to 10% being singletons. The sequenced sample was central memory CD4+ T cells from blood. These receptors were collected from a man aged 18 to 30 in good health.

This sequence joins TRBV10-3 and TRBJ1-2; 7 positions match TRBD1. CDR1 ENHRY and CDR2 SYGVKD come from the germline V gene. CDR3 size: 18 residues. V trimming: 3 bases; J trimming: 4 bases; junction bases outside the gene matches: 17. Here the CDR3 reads CAISEVLLHQGQFYGYTF. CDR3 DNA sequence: TGTGCCATCAGTGAAGTATTACTTCATCAGGGACAGTTCTATGGCTACACCTTC.

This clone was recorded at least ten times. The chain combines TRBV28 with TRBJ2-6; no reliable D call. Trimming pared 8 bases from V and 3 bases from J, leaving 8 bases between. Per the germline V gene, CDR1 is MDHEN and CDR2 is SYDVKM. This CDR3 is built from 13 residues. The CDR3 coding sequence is TGTGCCAGCGCGCCTGGTGGGGCCAACGTCCTGACTTTC. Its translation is CASAPGGANVLTF.

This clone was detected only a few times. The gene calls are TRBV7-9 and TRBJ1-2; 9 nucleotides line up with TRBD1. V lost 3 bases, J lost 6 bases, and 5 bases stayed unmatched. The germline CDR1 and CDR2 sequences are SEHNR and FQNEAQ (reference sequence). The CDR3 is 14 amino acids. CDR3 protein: CASSLGRDRDGYTF. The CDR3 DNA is TGTGCCAGCAGCTTGGGACGGGACAGGGATGGCTACACCTTC.

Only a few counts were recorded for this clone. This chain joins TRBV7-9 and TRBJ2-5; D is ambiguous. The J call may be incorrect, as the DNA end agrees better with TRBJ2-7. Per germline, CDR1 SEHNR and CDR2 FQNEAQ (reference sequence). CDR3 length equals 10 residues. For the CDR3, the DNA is TGTGCCAGCAGCAAGTACGAGCAGTACTTC. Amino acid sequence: CASSKYEQYF.

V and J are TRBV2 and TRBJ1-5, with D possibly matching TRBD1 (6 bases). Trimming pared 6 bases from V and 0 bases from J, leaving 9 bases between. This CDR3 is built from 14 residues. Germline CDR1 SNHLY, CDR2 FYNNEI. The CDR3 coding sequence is TGTGCCAGCAGACAGGGAAATAGCAATCAGCCCCAGCATTTT. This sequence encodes CASRQGNSNQPQHF. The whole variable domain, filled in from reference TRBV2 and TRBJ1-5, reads EPEVTQTPSHQVTQMGQEVILRCVPISNHLYFYWYRQILGQKVEFLVSFYNNEISEKSEIFDDQFSVERPDGSNFTLKIRSTKLEDSAMYFCASRQGNSNQPQHFGDGTRLSIL.

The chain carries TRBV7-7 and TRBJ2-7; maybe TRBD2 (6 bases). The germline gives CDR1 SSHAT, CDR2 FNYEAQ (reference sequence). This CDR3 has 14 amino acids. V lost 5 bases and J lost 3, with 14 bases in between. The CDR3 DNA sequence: TGTGCCAGCAGCGCCCGACCGGGACTCTACGAGCAGTACTTC. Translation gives CASSARPGLYEQYF.

CDR3 nucleotides: TGCGCCAGCAGCCAAGCTTGGACAGGGGTGAGCTATGGCTACACCTTC. Its protein is CASSQAWTGVSYGYTF. The rearrangement joins TRBV4-3 to TRBJ1-2, with 9 positions matching TRBD1. CDR3 size: 16 residues. Germline V gene sequence: CDR1 LGHNA, CDR2 YSLEER. Losses at the gene ends were 1 base for V and 4 bases for J; bases not matched to a gene: 7.